This TCR beta chain comes out of a study of identifying expanded T cells in peripheral blood. Study-wide points: Clone count variance between approximately 2-week samples rose with total template count. Technical replicates showed roughly 1.2 changed clones; about 2 weeks about 16.4; four weeks 19.

As for this clone: Its antigen is still unknown.

Clones were read by immunoSEQ multiplex PCR, and TCRdb kept only the in-frame ones, dropping some. The table has roughly 100,000 clones, about 87% seen once. CDR1 is SGHRS, CDR2 YFSETQ, per germline. The CDR3 runs 13 residues. V was trimmed by 5 bases and J by 10 bases, leaving 16 bases between them. Collection occurred without any documented infections or immune events in donors. Sequences were obtained from blood. The chain employs TRBV5-1 and TRBJ2-1; TRBD2 is a possible D gene (5 bases). The sequence was obtained from a person aged 18 to 75 in good health. Written as DNA, the CDR3 is TGCGCCAGCAGTGAGGTTGAAGGAGGCGAGCAGTTCTTC. Translating gives CASSEVEGGEQFF. Full variable domain (remainder filled in from reference TRBV5-1 and TRBJ2-1): KAGVTQTPRYLIKTRGQQVTLSCSPISGHRSVSWYQQTPGQGLQFLFEYFSETQRNKGNFPGRFSGRQFSNSRSEMNVSTLELGDSALYLCASSEVEGGEQFFGPGTRLTVL.